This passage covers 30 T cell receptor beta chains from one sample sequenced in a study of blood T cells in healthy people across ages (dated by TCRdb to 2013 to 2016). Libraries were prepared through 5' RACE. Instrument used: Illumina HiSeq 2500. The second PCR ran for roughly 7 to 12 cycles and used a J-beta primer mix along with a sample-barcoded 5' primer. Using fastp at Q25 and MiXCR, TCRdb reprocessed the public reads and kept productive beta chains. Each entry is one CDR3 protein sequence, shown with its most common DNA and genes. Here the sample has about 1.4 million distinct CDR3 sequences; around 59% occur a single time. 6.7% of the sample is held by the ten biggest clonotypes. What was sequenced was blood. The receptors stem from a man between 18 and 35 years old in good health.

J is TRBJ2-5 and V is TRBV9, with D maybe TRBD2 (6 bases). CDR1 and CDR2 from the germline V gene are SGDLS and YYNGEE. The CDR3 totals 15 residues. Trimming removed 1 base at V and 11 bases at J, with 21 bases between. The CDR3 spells CASSVMDYNVNEQYF. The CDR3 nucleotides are TGTGCCAGCAGCGTAATGGACTACAATGTCAATGAGCAGTACTTC.

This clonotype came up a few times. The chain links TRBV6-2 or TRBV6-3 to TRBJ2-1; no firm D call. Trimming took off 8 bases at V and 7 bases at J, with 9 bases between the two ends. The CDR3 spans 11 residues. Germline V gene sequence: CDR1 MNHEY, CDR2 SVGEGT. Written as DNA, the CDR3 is TGTGCCAGCTGGTTCAATAATGAGCAGTTCTTC. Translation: CASWFNNEQFF.

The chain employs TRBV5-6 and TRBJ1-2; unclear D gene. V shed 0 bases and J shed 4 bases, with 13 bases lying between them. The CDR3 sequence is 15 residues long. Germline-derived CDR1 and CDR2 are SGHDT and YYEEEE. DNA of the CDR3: TGTGCCAGCAGCTTGGTTGGGGATTCCGGCTATGGCTACACCTTC. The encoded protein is CASSLVGDSGYGYTF.

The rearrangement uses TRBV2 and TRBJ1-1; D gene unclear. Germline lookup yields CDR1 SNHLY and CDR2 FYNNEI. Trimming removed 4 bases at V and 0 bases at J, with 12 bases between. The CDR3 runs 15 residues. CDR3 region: CASSVPPGMNTEAFF. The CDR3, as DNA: TGTGCCAGCAGTGTACCGCCGGGAATGAACACTGAAGCTTTCTTT.

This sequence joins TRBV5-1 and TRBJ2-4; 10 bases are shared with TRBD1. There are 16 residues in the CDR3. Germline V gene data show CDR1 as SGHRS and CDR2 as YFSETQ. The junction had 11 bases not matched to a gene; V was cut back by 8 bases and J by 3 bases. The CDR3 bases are TGCGCCAGTTCGACTGGGACAGGGGTCGTCAAAAACATTCAGTACTTC. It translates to CASSTGTGVVKNIQYF.

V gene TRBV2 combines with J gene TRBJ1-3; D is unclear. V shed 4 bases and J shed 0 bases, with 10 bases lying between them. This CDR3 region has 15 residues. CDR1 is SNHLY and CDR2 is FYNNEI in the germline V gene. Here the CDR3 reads CASSVSGHSGNTIYF. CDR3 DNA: TGTGCCAGCAGTGTAAGCGGTCACTCTGGAAACACCATATATTTT. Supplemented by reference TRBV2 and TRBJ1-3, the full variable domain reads EPEVTQTPSHQVTQMGQEVILRCVPISNHLYFYWYRQILGQKVEFLVSFYNNEISEKSEIFDDQFSVERPDGSNFTLKIRSTKLEDSAMYFCASSVSGHSGNTIYFGEGSWLTVV.

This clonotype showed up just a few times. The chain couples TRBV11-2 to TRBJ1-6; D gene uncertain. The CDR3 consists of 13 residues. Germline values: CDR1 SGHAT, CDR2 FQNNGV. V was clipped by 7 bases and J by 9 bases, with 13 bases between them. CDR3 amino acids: CASTQDLGSPLHF. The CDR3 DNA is TGTGCCAGCACCCAAGATCTAGGTTCACCCCTCCACTTT.

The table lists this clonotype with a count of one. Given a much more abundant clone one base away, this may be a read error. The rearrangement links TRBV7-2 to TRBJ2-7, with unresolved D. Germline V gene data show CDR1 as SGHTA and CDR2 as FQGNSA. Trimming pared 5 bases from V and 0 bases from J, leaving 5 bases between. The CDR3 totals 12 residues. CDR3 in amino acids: CASSHISYEQYF. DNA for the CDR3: TGTGCCAGCAGCCACATCTCCTACGAGCAGTACTTC.

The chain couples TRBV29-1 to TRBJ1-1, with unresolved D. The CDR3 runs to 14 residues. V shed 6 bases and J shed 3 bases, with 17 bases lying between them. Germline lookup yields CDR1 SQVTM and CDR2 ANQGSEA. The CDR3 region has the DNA TGCAGCGTCGCCTCTATCGTGAGTCACACTGAAGCTTTCTTT. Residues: CSVASIVSHTEAFF.

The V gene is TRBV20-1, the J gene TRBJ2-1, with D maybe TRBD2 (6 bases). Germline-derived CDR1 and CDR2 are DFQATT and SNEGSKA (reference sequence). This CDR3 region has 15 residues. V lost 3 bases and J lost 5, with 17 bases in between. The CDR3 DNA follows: TGCAGTGCTAGGGGGAGTAGCGGACATAACAATGAGCAGTTCTTC. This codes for CSARGSSGHNNEQFF.

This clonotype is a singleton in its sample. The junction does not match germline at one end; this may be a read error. CDR3 region: CASSSPVEETRYF. The CDR3 DNA is TGTGCCAGCAGCTCGCCGGTGGAAGAGACCCGGTACTTC. The chain carries TRBV7-2 and TRBJ2-5; D ambiguous. This CDR3 spans 13 amino acids. Germline V gives CDR1 SGHTA, CDR2 FQGNSA. Using reference TRBV7-2 and TRBJ2-5 for the parts outside the CDR3, the full variable domain is GAGVSQSPSNKVTEKGKDVELRCDPISGHTALYWYRQSLGQGLEFLIYFQGNSAPDKSGLPSDRFSAERTGGSVSTLTIQRTQQEDSAVYLCASSSPVEETRYFGPGTRLLVL.

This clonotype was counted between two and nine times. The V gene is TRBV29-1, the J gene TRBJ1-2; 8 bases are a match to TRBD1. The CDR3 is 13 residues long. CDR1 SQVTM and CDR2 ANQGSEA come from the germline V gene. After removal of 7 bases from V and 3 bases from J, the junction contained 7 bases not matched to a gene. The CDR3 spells CSATDREDYGYTF. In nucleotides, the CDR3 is TGCAGCGCAACGGACAGGGAGGACTATGGCTACACCTTC.

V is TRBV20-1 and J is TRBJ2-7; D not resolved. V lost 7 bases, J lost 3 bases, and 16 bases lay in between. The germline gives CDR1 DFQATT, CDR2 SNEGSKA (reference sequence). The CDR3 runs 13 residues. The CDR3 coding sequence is TGCAGTGGTTCCGGCAGAGAGAGCTACGAGCAGTACTTC. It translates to CSGSGRESYEQYF.

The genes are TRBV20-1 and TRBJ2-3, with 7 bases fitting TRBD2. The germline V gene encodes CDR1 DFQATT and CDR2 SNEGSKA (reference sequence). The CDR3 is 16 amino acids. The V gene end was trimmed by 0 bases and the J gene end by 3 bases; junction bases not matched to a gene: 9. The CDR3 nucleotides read TGCAGTGCTAGAGATTGGGGGAGGGTTGAGACAGATACGCAGTATTTT. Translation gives CSARDWGRVETDTQYF.

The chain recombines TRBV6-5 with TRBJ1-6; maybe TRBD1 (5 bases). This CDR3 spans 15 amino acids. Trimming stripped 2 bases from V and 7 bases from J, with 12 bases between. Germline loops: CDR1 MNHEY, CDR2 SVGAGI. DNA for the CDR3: TGTGCCAGCAGTTACGGGGCACCGTCCAATTCACCCCTCCACTTT. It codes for CASSYGAPSNSPLHF.

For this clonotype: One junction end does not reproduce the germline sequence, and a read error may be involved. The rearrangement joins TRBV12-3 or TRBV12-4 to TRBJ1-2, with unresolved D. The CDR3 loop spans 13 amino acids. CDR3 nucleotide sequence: TGTGCCAGCAGTGGCGCGGAGAACTGTGGCTACACCTTC. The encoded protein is CASSGAENCGYTF.

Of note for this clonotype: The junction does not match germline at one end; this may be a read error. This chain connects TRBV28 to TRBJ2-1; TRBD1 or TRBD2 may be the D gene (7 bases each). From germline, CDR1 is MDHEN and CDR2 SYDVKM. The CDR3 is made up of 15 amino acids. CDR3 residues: CANSEEQGRDNEQFF. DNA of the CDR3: TGTGCCAACAGTGAAGAACAGGGGAGGGACAATGAGCAGTTCTTC. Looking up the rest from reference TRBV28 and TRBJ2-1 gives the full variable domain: DVKVTQSSRYLVKRTGEKVFLECVQDMDHENMFWYRQDPGLGLRLIYFSYDVKMKEKGDIPEGYSVSREKKERFSLILESASTNQTSMYLCANSEEQGRDNEQFFGPGTRLTVL.

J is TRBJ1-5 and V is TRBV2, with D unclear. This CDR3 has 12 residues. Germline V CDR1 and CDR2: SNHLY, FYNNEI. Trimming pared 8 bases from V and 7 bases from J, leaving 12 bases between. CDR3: CASCTGWQPQHF. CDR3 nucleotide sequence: TGTGCCAGCTGTACGGGTTGGCAGCCCCAGCATTTT. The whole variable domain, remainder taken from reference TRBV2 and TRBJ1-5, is EPEVTQTPSHQVTQMGQEVILRCVPISNHLYFYWYRQILGQKVEFLVSFYNNEISEKSEIFDDQFSVERPDGSNFTLKIRSTKLEDSAMYFCASCTGWQPQHFGDGTRLSIL.

In DNA, the CDR3 is TGTGCCAGCAGTCGATTGGGGGGGCGAGAGACCCAGTACTTC. This codes for CASSRLGGRETQYF. The chain links TRBV27 to TRBJ2-7; possible D gene TRBD2, 7 bases. The DNA end favors TRBJ2-5, so the J call may be wrong. This CDR3 comprises 14 residues. Germline CDR1 MNHEY, CDR2 SMNVEV (reference sequence).

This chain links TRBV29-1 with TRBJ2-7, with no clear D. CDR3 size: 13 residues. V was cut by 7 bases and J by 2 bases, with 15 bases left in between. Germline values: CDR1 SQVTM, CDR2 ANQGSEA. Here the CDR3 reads CSGTGLRTYEQYF. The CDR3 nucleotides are TGCAGCGGTACCGGATTACGGACCTACGAGCAGTACTTC.

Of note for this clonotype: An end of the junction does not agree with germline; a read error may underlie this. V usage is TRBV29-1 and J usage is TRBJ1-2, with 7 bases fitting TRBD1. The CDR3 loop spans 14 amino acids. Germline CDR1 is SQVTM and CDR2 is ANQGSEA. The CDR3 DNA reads TGCAGCGCCGGGACAGTAAATTATAACTATGACTACACCTTC. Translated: CSAGTVNYNYDYTF.

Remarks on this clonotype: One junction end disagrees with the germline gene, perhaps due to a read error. In nucleotides, the CDR3 is TGTGTCAGCAGCCGAGGTCTTATTAGCAATCAGCCCCAGCATTTT. Translation gives CVSSRGLISNQPQHF. The V gene is TRBV3-1, the J gene TRBJ1-5; D gene unclear. The CDR3 spans 15 residues. Germline V gives CDR1 LGHDT, CDR2 YNNKEL (reference sequence).

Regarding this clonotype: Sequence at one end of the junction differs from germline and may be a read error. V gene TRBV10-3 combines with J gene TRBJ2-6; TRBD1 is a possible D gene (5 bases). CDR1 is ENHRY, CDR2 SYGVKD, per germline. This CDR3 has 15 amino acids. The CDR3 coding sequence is TGTGCCATCAGTGACGGCGACTCTGGGGCCAACGTCCCGACTTTC. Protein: CAISDGDSGANVPTF.

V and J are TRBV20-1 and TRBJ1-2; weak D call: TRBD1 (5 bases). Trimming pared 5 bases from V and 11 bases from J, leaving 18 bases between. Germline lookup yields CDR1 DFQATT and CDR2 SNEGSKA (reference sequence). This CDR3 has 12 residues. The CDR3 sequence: CSAWDLGLGYTF. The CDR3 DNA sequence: TGCAGTGCTTGGGACCTCGGCTTAGGGTACACCTTC.

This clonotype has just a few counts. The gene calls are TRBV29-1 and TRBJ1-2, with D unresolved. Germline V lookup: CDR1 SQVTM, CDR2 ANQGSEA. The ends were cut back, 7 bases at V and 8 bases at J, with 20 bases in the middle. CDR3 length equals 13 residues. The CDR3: CSGTEVLPGGYTF. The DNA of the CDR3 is TGCAGCGGTACTGAGGTTCTACCGGGGGGCTACACCTTC.

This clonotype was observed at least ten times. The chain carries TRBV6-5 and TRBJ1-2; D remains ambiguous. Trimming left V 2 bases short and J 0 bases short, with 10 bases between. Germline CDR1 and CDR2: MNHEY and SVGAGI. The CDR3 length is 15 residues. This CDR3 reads CASSYGPKANYGYTF. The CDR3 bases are TGTGCCAGCAGTTACGGACCCAAGGCTAACTATGGCTACACCTTC.

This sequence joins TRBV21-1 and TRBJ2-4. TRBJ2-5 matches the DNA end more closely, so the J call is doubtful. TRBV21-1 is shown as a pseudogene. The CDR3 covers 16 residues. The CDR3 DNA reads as TGTGCCAGCAGCAATGGAGTGGGATCCTTCCAAGAGACCCAGTACTTC. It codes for CASSNGVGSFQETQYF.

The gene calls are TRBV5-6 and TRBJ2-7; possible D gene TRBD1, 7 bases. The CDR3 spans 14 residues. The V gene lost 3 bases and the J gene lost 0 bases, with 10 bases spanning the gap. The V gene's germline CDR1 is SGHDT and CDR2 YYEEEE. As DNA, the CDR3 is TGTGCCAGCAGCTGGGGGGACAGCTCCTACGAGCAGTACTTC. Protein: CASSWGDSSYEQYF. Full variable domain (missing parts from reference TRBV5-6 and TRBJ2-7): DAGVTQSPTHLIKTRGQQVTLRCSPKSGHDTVSWYQQALGQGPQFIFQYYEEEERQRGNFPDRFSGHQFPNYSSELNVNALLLGDSALYLCASSWGDSSYEQYFGPGTRLTVT.

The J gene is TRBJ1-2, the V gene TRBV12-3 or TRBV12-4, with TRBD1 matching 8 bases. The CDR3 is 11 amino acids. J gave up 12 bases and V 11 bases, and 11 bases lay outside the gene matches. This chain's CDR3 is CASSQGAYHTF. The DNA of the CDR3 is TGTGCCTCCTCCCAGGGGGCTTATCACACCTTC.

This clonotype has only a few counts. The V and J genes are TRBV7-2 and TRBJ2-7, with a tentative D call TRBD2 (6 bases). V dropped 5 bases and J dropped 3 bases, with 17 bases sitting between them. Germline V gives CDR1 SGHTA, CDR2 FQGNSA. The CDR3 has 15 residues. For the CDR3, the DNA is TGTGCCAGCAGCCCTGACACGGCCGGGGGCTACGAGCAGTACTTC. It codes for CASSPDTAGGYEQYF.